This T cell receptor (beta chain) was identified during a study of CD8+ T cells in alopecia areata. Study-level information: For the treated group, dosing was oral tofacitinib at 5 to 10 mg twice daily.

Treatment meaning: oral pan-JAK inhibitor, 5-10 mg twice daily. Study findings and constraints: Tofacitinib significantly decreased scalp clonality and expanded CD8+ clones among top 100. Scalp samples also yield sequences from resident alphabeta T cells of normal skin. For baseline CD8+ expansion, any link to response stays uncertain with one nonresponder.

About this clone itself: Its antigen is unidentified.

The sequencing template was cDNA reverse transcribed from extracted RNA. Data came from immunoSEQ multiplex PCR; TCRdb stores just in-frame clones and leaves some out. The sample lists more than 150,000 clones, about 51% occurring once. Germline V gives CDR1 LNHNV, CDR2 YYDKDF (reference sequence). Trimming pared 0 bases from V and 4 bases from J, leaving 10 bases between. This CDR3 spans 15 amino acids. Sequenced material: CD8+ T cells sorted from blood, taken at approximately week 51, from a patient treated with tofacitinib. The TCR sequence derives from a human donor with alopecia areata. The chain employs TRBV15 and TRBJ1-3; the D is unclear. The CDR3 here is CATSRDNAQGNTIYF. The CDR3 DNA reads TGTGCCACCAGCAGAGATAACGCCCAGGGAAACACCATATATTTT.